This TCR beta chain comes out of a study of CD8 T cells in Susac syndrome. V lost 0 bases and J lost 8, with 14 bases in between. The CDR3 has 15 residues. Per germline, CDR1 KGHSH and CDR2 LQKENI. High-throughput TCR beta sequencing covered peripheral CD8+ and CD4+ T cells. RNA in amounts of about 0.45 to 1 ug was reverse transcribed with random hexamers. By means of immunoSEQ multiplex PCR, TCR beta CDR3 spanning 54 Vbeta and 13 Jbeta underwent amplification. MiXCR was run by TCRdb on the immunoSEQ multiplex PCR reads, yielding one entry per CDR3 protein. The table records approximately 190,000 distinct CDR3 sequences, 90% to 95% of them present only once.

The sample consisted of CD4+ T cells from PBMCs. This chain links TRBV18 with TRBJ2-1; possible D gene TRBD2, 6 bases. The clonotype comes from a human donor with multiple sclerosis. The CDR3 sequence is CASSPPNRQRDEQFF. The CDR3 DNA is TGTGCCAGCTCACCACCGAATAGACAGCGGGATGAGCAGTTCTTC.